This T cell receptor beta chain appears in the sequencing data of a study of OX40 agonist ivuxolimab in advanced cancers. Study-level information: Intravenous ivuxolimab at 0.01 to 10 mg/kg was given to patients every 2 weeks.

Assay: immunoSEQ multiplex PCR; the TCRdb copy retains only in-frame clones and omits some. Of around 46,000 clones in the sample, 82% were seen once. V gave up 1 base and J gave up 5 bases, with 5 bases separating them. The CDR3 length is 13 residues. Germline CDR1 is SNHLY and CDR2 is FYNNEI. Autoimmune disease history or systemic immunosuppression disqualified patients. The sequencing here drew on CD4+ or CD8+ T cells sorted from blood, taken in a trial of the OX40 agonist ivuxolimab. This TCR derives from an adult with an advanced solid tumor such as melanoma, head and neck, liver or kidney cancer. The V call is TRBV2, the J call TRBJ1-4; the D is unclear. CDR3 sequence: CASSEGRNEKLFF. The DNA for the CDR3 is TGTGCCAGCAGTGAAGGCAGAAATGAAAAACTGTTTTTT.